These T cell receptor beta chains were read from a single sample in a study of blood T cell repertoires in COVID-19. This table comes from immunoSEQ multiplex PCR, and its TCRdb copy is limited to in-frame clones, with some not included. Among around 75,000 clones listed, 90% were seen once. The specimen was peripheral blood. The receptors shown here come from a man between 50 and 59 years old with acute or convalescent COVID-19. CDR3s include the opening cysteine and the closing phenylalanine or tryptophan. A D gene is named only where the DNA matches it firmly. Not all rows give a size; the values are once, few, many and, for expanded clones, a class.

abundance,d_gene,v_gene,len,j_gene,CDR3aa,CDR3nt
-,TRBD2,TRBV18,20,TRBJ2-5,CASSPGSGRTYETPWETQYF,TGTGCCAGCTCACCAGGAAGCGGGAGGACCTACGAAACACCCTGGGAGACCCAGTACTTC
-,TRBD1,TRBV30,13,TRBJ1-5,CAWKARGNQPQHF,TGTGCCTGGAAGGCCAGGGGGAATCAGCCCCAGCATTTT
-,TRBD1,TRBV29-1,13,TRBJ2-1,CSVNRGSYNEQFF,TGCAGCGTTAACAGGGGCTCCTACAATGAGCAGTTCTTC
-,-,TRBV3-1/TRBV3-2,13,TRBJ1-4,CASAGETNEKLFF,TGTGCCAGCGCAGGGGAGACTAATGAAAAACTGTTTTTT
-,-,TRBV11-2,15,TRBJ2-3,CASSLEGSSTDTQYF,TGTGCCAGCAGCTTGGAGGGCTCTAGCACAGATACGCAGTATTTT
-,TRBD1,TRBV4-3,14,TRBJ2-5,CASSPTGAQETQYF,TGCGCCAGCAGCCCGACAGGGGCCCAAGAGACCCAGTACTTC
-,-,TRBV2,12,TRBJ2-5,CASSGIAETQYF,TGTGCCAGCAGCGGGATAGCGGAGACCCAGTACTTC
-,TRBD1,TRBV2,16,TRBJ1-2,CASSPGTAQFEYGYTF,TGTGCCAGCAGTCCCGGGACAGCCCAATTTGAGTATGGCTACACCTTC
-,-,TRBV2,14,TRBJ1-5,CASSPRRSNQPQHF,TGTGCCAGCAGCCCCCGCAGGAGCAATCAGCCCCAGCATTTT
-,-,TRBV28,12,TRBJ1-5,CASSLVTGPQHF,TGTGCCAGCAGTTTAGTCACAGGGCCCCAGCATTTT
-,-,TRBV5-6,17,TRBJ2-6,CASSFIVKISGANVLTF,TGTGCCAGCAGCTTTATAGTCAAAATCTCTGGGGCCAACGTCCTGACTTTC
-,TRBD2,TRBV3-1/TRBV3-2,15,TRBJ2-7,CASSQQAGGPYEQYF,TGTGCCAGCAGCCAGCAAGCGGGAGGGCCCTACGAGCAGTACTTC
-,-,TRBV12-2,16,TRBJ2-6,CASRLDETTGANVLTF,TGTGCAAGTCGCTTAGATGAGACAACTGGGGCCAACGTCCTGACTTTC
-,-,TRBV27,17,TRBJ1-5,CASSWVSAGQRNQPQHF,TGTGCCAGCAGTTGGGTCTCAGCCGGACAGCGCAATCAGCCCCAGCATTTT
-,-,TRBV6-5,14,TRBJ1-1,CASSPRTVNTEAFF,TGTGCCAGCAGTCCGCGGACTGTTAACACTGAAGCTTTCTTT
-,TRBD1,TRBV29-1,14,TRBJ2-3,CSVAPGQGPDTQYF,TGCAGCGTTGCCCCGGGACAGGGGCCAGATACGCAGTATTTT
-,TRBD1,TRBV7-2,17,TRBJ1-1,CASSSLGQGIMNTEAFF,TGTGCCAGCAGCTCCCTTGGACAGGGTATAATGAACACTGAAGCTTTCTTT
-,TRBD1,TRBV19,13,TRBJ1-2,CASTPGQGNGYTF,TGTGCCAGTACTCCGGGACAGGGAAATGGCTACACCTTC
once,TRBD1,TRBV11-3,17,TRBJ2-7,CASSLETGTVRASEQYF,TGTGCCAGCAGCTTAGAGACCGGGACAGTGAGGGCATCCGAGCAGTACTTC
-,TRBD2,TRBV5-4,13,TRBJ2-1,CASRKVAGGEQFF,TGTGCCAGCAGGAAAGTAGCGGGAGGTGAGCAGTTCTTC
-,-,TRBV24-1,14,TRBJ2-1,CATSDPVLDNEQFF,TGTGCCACCAGTGATCCGGTCTTGGACAATGAGCAGTTCTTC
-,TRBD2,TRBV6-1,14,TRBJ2-5,CASSEVLAGETQYF,TGTGCCAGCAGTGAGGTACTAGCGGGAGAGACCCAGTACTTC
-,-,TRBV3-1/TRBV3-2,15,TRBJ1-3,CASSQVLGAGNTIYF,TGTGCCAGCAGCCAAGTACTGGGCGCTGGAAACACCATATATTTT
-,TRBD2,TRBV30,14,TRBJ2-3,CAWSVRLAGDTQYF,TGTGCCTGGAGTGTACGACTAGCGGGTGATACGCAGTATTTT
few,TRBD1,TRBV10-3,13,TRBJ1-3,CAITGGPGNTIYF,TGTGCCATCACAGGGGGCCCTGGAAACACCATATATTTT
-,-,TRBV12-3/TRBV12-4,13,TRBJ1-2,CASSPSGDYGYTF,TGTGCCAGCAGTCCATCAGGGGACTATGGCTACACCTTC
-,-,TRBV5-1,14,TRBJ2-1,CASSLQGLYNEQFF,TGCGCCAGCAGCTTGCAGGGGCTCTACAATGAGCAGTTCTTC
-,-,TRBV13,14,TRBJ2-7,CASSLSGRPGEQYF,TGTGCCAGCAGCTTATCAGGGAGGCCGGGGGAGCAGTACTTC
-,-,TRBV7-6,14,TRBJ2-7,CASSLSGETDEQYF,TGTGCCAGCAGCTTATCGGGGGAGACTGACGAGCAGTACTTC
few,-,TRBV7-9,12,TRBJ2-1,CASSLVSYEQFF,TGTGCCAGCAGCTTAGTATCGTATGAGCAGTTCTTC
-,-,TRBV10-3,16,TRBJ1-6,CAISDPQGMYNSPLHF,TGTGCCATCAGTGATCCGCAGGGAATGTATAATTCACCCCTCCACTTT
-,TRBD1,TRBV30,15,TRBJ1-3,CAWSPSTGFGNTIYF,TGTGCCTGGAGCCCCTCGACAGGGTTTGGAAACACCATATATTTT
few,TRBD1,TRBV11-3,14,TRBJ1-2,CASSVSTGGYGYTF,TGTGCCAGCAGCGTCTCAACAGGGGGCTATGGCTACACCTTC
-,TRBD1,TRBV7-9,17,TRBJ1-2,CASSFVAGTGGSYGYTF,TGTGCCAGCAGCTTTGTAGCCGGGACAGGGGGCTCCTATGGCTACACCTTC
-,TRBD1,TRBV10-3,15,TRBJ1-5,CAISGTGARNQPQHF,TGTGCCATCAGTGGGACAGGGGCAAGAAATCAGCCCCAGCATTTT
-,-,TRBV28,15,TRBJ2-2,CASSLGGASTGELFF,TGTGCCAGCAGTTTGGGGGGAGCGAGCACCGGGGAGCTGTTTTTT
-,-,TRBV30,15,TRBJ2-2,CAWRFRQGVTGELFF,TGTGCCTGGAGATTTCGGCAGGGTGTCACCGGGGAGCTGTTTTTT
-,TRBD1,TRBV19,15,TRBJ2-3,CASSIGTRGRDTQYF,TGTGCCAGTAGTATAGGTACCAGGGGGCGGGATACGCAGTATTTT
-,TRBD1,TRBV6-5,14,TRBJ2-7,CASSIRDRGYEQYF,TGTGCCAGCAGTATCCGGGACAGGGGCTACGAGCAGTACTTC
-,-,TRBV5-1,15,TRBJ1-2,CASSLSGESHYGYTF,TGCGCCAGCAGCTTGTCGGGGGAATCCCACTATGGCTACACCTTC
-,TRBD2,TRBV5-6,18,TRBJ2-3,CASSSGTSGTRHTDTQYF,TGTGCCAGCAGCTCCGGGACTAGCGGAACCAGACACACAGATACGCAGTATTTT
-,-,TRBV30,14,TRBJ2-3,CAWSLFGNTDTQYF,TGTGCCTGGAGCCTCTTCGGGAACACAGATACGCAGTATTTT
few,-,TRBV6-5,12,TRBJ1-1,CASSLQGFEAFF,TGTGCCAGCAGTTTGCAGGGATTTGAAGCTTTCTTT
-,-,TRBV13,18,TRBJ2-2,CASSLKQGGISNTGELFF,TGTGCCAGCAGCTTAAAACAGGGTGGGATCTCGAACACCGGGGAGCTGTTTTTT
-,-,TRBV21-1,14,TRBJ2-7,CASSKGKRGVEQYF,TGTGCCAGCAGCAAAGGAAAGCGGGGGGTCGAGCAGTACTTC
-,-,TRBV5-1,15,TRBJ1-2,CASSLDGRDNYGYTF,TGCGCCAGCAGCTTGGATGGCAGGGATAACTATGGCTACACCTTC
-,-,TRBV5-6,15,TRBJ2-3,CASSGAGPGTDTQYF,TGTGCCAGCAGTGGCGCGGGGCCCGGCACAGATACGCAGTATTTT
-,-,TRBV6-2/TRBV6-3,14,TRBJ1-1,CASSWGGLNTEAFF,TGTGCCAGCAGTTGGGGGGGCCTGAACACTGAAGCTTTCTTT
-,-,TRBV6-6,14,TRBJ1-1,CASRNGPDQGGAFF,TGTGCCAGCAGAAATGGTCCGGACCAAGGGGGAGCTTTCTTT
-,-,TRBV27,13,TRBJ2-3,CASRLLATDTQYF,TGTGCCAGCAGGCTCTTAGCGACAGATACGCAGTATTTT
-,-,TRBV2,13,TRBJ1-3,CASNPTGRNTIYF,TGTGCCAGCAACCCGACGGGAAGAAACACCATATATTTT